The 12 T cell receptor beta chains below come from one sample, sequenced in a study of beta chain features in type 1 diabetes. Every isolated RNA sample was fully reverse transcribed, so sequencing captured expressed TCRB transcripts. Measured with immunoSEQ multiplex PCR; TCRdb has only the in-frame clones, and not every one. In the table there are 230,000 or so clones, under 20% of which are singletons. Study results and limitations: When Type 1 diabetes patients were examined, their TCRB CDR3s proved moderately but significantly shorter in all four CD4+ subsets.

Which antigens these TCRs recognize remains unknown. Sequenced: naive CD4+ T cells from blood. The receptor set was obtained from a man aged 30 to 39 with type 1 diabetes.

This clone has more than one count but fewer than ten. V and J are TRBV4-2 and TRBJ2-1, with 11 bases lining up with TRBD2. V lost 1 base, J lost 8 bases, and 10 bases stayed unmatched. The CDR3 runs 17 residues. Germline values: CDR1 LGHNA, CDR2 YNFKEQ. The CDR3 spells CASSQAGVAGGPHEQFF. DNA for the CDR3: TGTGCCAGCAGCCAAGCCGGGGTAGCGGGAGGGCCCCATGAGCAGTTCTTC.

This clone showed up just a few times. The chain has TRBV29-1 and TRBJ2-7, with D uncertain. The CDR3 loop spans 14 amino acids. The V end was cut by 7 bases, the J end by 1 base, with 17 bases between. Germline V gene lookup returns CDR1 SQVTM and CDR2 ANQGSEA. The chain's CDR3 is CSATSRTGSYEQYF. For the CDR3, the DNA is TGCAGCGCCACATCCCGGACGGGTTCCTACGAGCAGTACTTC.

This CDR3 is CASSPARVASTDTQYF. The CDR3 DNA reads as TGCGCCAGCAGCCCCGCTCGCGTAGCGTCTACAGATACGCAGTATTTT. The rearrangement joins TRBV4-3 to TRBJ2-3, with TRBD2 as a possible D gene (5 bases). The CDR3 spans 16 residues. V lost 4 bases and J 3 bases, leaving 17 bases between the germline ends. CDR1 and CDR2 (germline): LGHNA, YSLEER.

The rearrangement joins TRBV7-9 to TRBJ1-2; 7 bases map to TRBD1. With V trimmed by 4 bases and J by 7 bases, 3 bases remained unmatched. Germline CDR1 and CDR2: SEHNR and FQNEAQ (reference sequence). The CDR3 has 12 amino acids. DNA of the CDR3: TGTGCCAGCAGCTCAGACAGGGCTGGCTACACCTTC. Translation: CASSSDRAGYTF.

The chain combines TRBV9 with TRBJ2-1, with a tentative D call TRBD2 (6 bases). Trimming removed 0 bases from V and 2 bases from J, with 12 bases in between. Germline V gives CDR1 SGDLS, CDR2 YYNGEE. The CDR3 spans 16 residues. The CDR3 coding sequence is TGTGCCAGCAGCGTAGGCCCAGGCGGGACCTACAATGAGCAGTTCTTC. This translates into CASSVGPGGTYNEQFF.

This clone showed up just a few times. The chain uses TRBV19 and TRBJ2-1, with a possible D match to TRBD1 (6 bases). The V end lost 6 bases, the J end lost 1 base, and 10 bases lay between the germline ends. The length of the CDR3 is 14 residues. CDR1 is LNHDA and CDR2 is SQIVND in the germline V gene (reference sequence). The CDR3 nucleotides read TGTGCCAGTAGCGAGACAGGTTCCTACAATGAGCAGTTCTTC. Its translation: CASSETGSYNEQFF.

The sample holds a few counts of this clone. A read error may account for a junction end that differs from germline. This sequence joins TRBV2 and TRBJ2-1, with 8 nucleotides matching TRBD2. The CDR3 sequence is 22 residues long. Per the germline V gene, CDR1 is SNHLY and CDR2 is FYNNEI. The DNA for the CDR3 is TGTGCCAGCAGTCTACCTAGCGGGCAGCACTTCGTAGACCGGAGGCTTTACATTGAGCAGTTCTTC. Translating it yields CASSLPSGQHFVDRRLYIEQFF.

A few counts support this clone. This chain links TRBV6-1 with TRBJ1-1, with 8 bases lining up with TRBD1. Germline loops: CDR1 MNHNS, CDR2 SASEGT. V shed 7 bases and J 0 bases; nucleotides not matched to a gene: 4. The CDR3 contains 14 residues. The CDR3 DNA reads as TGTGCCAGCAAAGGGACAGGAATGAACACTGAAGCTTTCTTT. This translates into CASKGTGMNTEAFF.

This clone appeared a few times. J is TRBJ2-5 and V is TRBV7-9, with 8 bases matching TRBD2. The trim removed 5 bases at V and 7 bases at J, leaving 6 bases unmatched. The V gene's germline CDR1 is SEHNR and CDR2 FQNEAQ (reference sequence). The CDR3 loop spans 13 amino acids. The CDR3 region is CASSPSGSGTQYF. CDR3 nucleotide sequence: TGTGCCAGCAGCCCGAGCGGGAGCGGGACCCAGTACTTC.

In its sample, this clone was seen a few times. The J gene is TRBJ2-7, the V gene TRBV29-1, with D uncertain. The CDR3 has 13 amino acids. CDR1 and CDR2 from the germline V gene are SQVTM and ANQGSEA. Trimming cost V 4 bases and J 0 bases, with 10 bases left between them. The CDR3 here is CSVASRNSYEQYF. In nucleotides, the CDR3 is TGCAGCGTTGCGAGTCGGAACTCCTACGAGCAGTACTTC.

The table lists this clone with a few counts. V is TRBV7-2 and J is TRBJ1-5, with 8 bases fitting TRBD1. Germline values: CDR1 SGHTA, CDR2 FQGNSA. The junction had 4 bases not matched to a gene; V was cut back by 1 base and J by 5 bases. This CDR3 spans 15 amino acids. The CDR3: CASSLGQGIYQPQHF. The CDR3 nucleotides read TGTGCCAGCAGCTTAGGACAGGGGATCTATCAGCCCCAGCATTTT. The full variable domain, in which reference TRBV7-2 and TRBJ1-5 provide the parts outside the CDR3, is GAGVSQSPSNKVTEKGKDVELRCDPISGHTALYWYRQSLGQGLEFLIYFQGNSAPDKSGLPSDRFSAERTGGSVSTLTIQRTQQEDSAVYLCASSLGQGIYQPQHFGDGTRLSIL.

This clone was observed a handful of times. The chain combines TRBV9 with TRBJ2-1, with TRBD2 matching 7 bases. CDR1 SGDLS and CDR2 YYNGEE come from the germline V gene. V shed 3 bases and J 7 bases; nucleotides not matched to a gene: 7. CDR3 size: 14 residues. CDR3 DNA: TGTGCCAGCAGCGGGGGACTACAAAGGAATGAGCAGTTCTTC. It is translated as CASSGGLQRNEQFF.